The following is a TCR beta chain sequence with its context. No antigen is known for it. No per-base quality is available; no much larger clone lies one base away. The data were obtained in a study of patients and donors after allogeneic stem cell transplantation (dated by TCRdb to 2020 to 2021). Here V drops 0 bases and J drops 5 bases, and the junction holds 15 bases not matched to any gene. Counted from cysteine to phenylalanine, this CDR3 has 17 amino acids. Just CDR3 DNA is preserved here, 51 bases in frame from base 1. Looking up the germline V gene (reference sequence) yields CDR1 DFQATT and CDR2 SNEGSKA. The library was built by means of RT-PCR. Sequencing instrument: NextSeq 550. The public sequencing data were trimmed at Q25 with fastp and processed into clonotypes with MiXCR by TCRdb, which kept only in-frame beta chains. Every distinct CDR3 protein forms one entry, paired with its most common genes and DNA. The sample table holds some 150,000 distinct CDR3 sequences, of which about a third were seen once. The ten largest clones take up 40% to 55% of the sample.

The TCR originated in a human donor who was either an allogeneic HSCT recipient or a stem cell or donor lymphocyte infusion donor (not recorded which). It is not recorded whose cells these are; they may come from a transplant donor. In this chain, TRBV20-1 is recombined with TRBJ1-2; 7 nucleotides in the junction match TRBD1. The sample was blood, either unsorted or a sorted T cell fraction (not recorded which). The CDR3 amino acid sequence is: CSARDGDSLLKEYGYTF. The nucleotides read TGCAGTGCTAGAGATGGGGACAGCCTACTTAAAGAGTATGGCTACACCTTC.